These 6 T cell receptor beta chains share one sample of origin, sequenced in a study of shared clonotypes between healthy human individuals. Produced via immunoSEQ multiplex PCR; TCRdb's table is partial and in-frame only. The top ten hold around 0.14% of the sample, which has approximately 2.5 million clones, around 90% seen once. The specimen was naive CD4+ T cells sorted from blood. Subset reported: CD45RA+ positively selected. The receptors come from a man between 18 and 29 years old in good health.

This chain links TRBV7-2 with TRBJ2-7, with TRBD2 as a possible D gene (6 bases). This CDR3 has 14 residues. Trimming shortened V by 0 bases and J by 6 bases, and 12 bases separated the two germline ends. Germline assignment: CDR1 SGHTA and CDR2 FQGNSA. CDR3: CASSLAGWGGEQYF. The CDR3 DNA reads as TGTGCCAGCAGCTTAGCAGGTTGGGGAGGCGAGCAGTACTTC.

The gene calls are TRBV11-2 and TRBJ2-7; tentatively, D is TRBD1 (6 bases). Germline values: CDR1 SGHAT, CDR2 FQNNGV. The V end was cut by 3 bases, the J end by 7 bases, with 13 bases between. CDR3 length equals 13 residues. CDR3: CASSLGQQGEQYF. The CDR3 nucleotides read TGTGCCAGCAGCTTGGGCCAACAGGGAGAGCAGTACTTC.

The chain uses TRBV6-1 and TRBJ1-1; 9 bases agree with TRBD1. J lost 6 bases, V lost 0 bases, and 8 bases had no gene match. This CDR3 is 16 amino acids long. Germline CDR1 and CDR2: MNHNS and SASEGT. The CDR3 protein is CASSEAPRDRASEAFF. For the CDR3, the DNA is TGTGCCAGCAGTGAAGCGCCCCGGGACAGGGCGTCTGAAGCTTTCTTT.

This chain connects TRBV30 to TRBJ1-1, with D unresolved. In germline, CDR1 is GTSNPN, CDR2 SVGIG (reference sequence). Deletions cut 3 bases from V and 8 bases from J, with 10 bases between. CDR3 length equals 11 residues. The CDR3 loop is CAWSGVIEAFF. The CDR3 nucleotides read TGTGCCTGGAGCGGCGTAATAGAAGCTTTCTTT. Full variable domain (missing parts from reference TRBV30 and TRBJ1-1): SQTIHQWPATLVQPVGSPLSLECTVEGTSNPNLYWYRQAAGRGLQLLFYSVGIGQISSEVPQNLSASRPQDRQFILSSKKLLLSDSGFYLCAWSGVIEAFFGQGTRLTVV.

J is TRBJ1-1 and V is TRBV28, with 8 bases identical to TRBD1. CDR3 length: 16 residues. Germline V gene sequence: CDR1 MDHEN, CDR2 SYDVKM. The ends lost 3 bases at V and 5 bases at J; junction bases unmatched: 11. The CDR3 DNA sequence: TGTGCCAGCAGTTTCCCAACCCGACAGGGGCGAACTGAAGCTTTCTTT. It translates to CASSFPTRQGRTEAFF. The full variable domain, in which reference TRBV28 and TRBJ1-1 provide the parts outside the CDR3, is DVKVTQSSRYLVKRTGEKVFLECVQDMDHENMFWYRQDPGLGLRLIYFSYDVKMKEKGDIPEGYSVSREKKERFSLILESASTNQTSMYLCASSFPTRQGRTEAFFGQGTRLTVV.

J is TRBJ1-2 and V is TRBV6-5; no reliable D call. Germline V gene lookup returns CDR1 MNHEY and CDR2 SVGAGI. The CDR3 length is 16 residues. The V gene lost 0 bases and the J gene lost 7 bases, with 18 bases spanning the gap. The CDR3 sequence is CASSYSWDPLSAGYTF. CDR3 nucleotides: TGTGCCAGCAGTTACTCGTGGGATCCACTGTCAGCTGGCTACACCTTC.